Below, one T cell receptor beta chain is given with its context. This specimen belongs to a study of T cell responses to AZD1222 COVID-19 vaccine. Data came from immunoSEQ multiplex PCR; TCRdb stores just in-frame clones and leaves some out. The repertoire has under 200,000 clones, about 90% of them found once; the top ten carry around 4%. In germline, CDR1 is MDHEN, CDR2 SYDVKM. The CDR3 is made up of 14 amino acids. V was shortened by 10 bases and J by 5 bases, with 20 bases between the two germline ends. The receptor was isolated from an adult in good health. V usage is TRBV28 and J usage is TRBJ1-1; possibly TRBD1 for D (6 bases). The sample here was peripheral blood, taken on day 0 of MenACWY control vaccination. DNA of the CDR3: TGTGCCACGGGTTTGCGGGGAGGGGGTACTGAAGCTTTCTTT. Encoded protein: CATGLRGGGTEAFF.